Below, one T cell receptor beta chain is given with its context. This sample stems from a study of T cells in narcolepsy. Germline lookup yields CDR1 LNHDA and CDR2 SQIVND (reference sequence). The V end lost 8 bases, the J end lost 7 bases, and 8 bases lay between the germline ends. The CDR3 extends over 10 amino acids. The table came from immunoSEQ multiplex PCR; TCRdb's copy has only in-frame clones and leaves some out. The sample contains under 30,000 clones, approximately 82% of which appear only once. This sequence joins TRBV19 and TRBJ1-2; D may be TRBD1 (6 bases). Sequencing was done on a sample of CD45RA- memory CD4+ T cells from PBMCs. The TCR sequence derives from a human donor with narcolepsy. DNA for the CDR3: TGTGCCAGTCAGGGGATTGGCTACACCTTC. It is translated as CASQGIGYTF. The variable domain in full, completed from reference TRBV19 and TRBJ1-2, reads DGGITQSPKYLFRKEGQNVTLSCEQNLNHDAMYWYRQDPGQGLRLIYYSQIVNDFQKGDIAEGYSVSREKKESFPLTVTSAQKNPTAFYLCASQGIGYTFGSGTRLTVV.